Included here is one TCR beta chain sequence, with context. In the authors' methods: Using reference gene primer amplification, nucleated cell counts were estimated. Assay used: immunoSEQ multiplex PCR; TCRdb lists only in-frame clones, some missing. From that table come the V and J calls and clone size; the DNA was used to work out D and trimming. Here the sample spans some 64,000 clones, 70% to 85% being singletons. The sample originates from a study of blood T cell repertoires in COVID-19. Background on the study: Specimens from acute and convalescent COVID-19 originated in the United States, Italy and Spain. Sources were T cells, B-cell-depleted T cells, or PBMCs; the material itself was cDNA or gDNA.

V was pared by 5 bases and J by 10 bases, with 18 bases between. Germline CDR1 reads SGHRS; CDR2 reads YFSETQ. This CDR3 comprises 14 residues. The sequencing input was peripheral blood. The V call is TRBV5-1, the J call TRBJ1-4; tentatively, D is TRBD1 (6 bases). The clonotype originates from a woman older than 75 with active or convalescent COVID-19. The CDR3 sequence: CASSPDRREGKLFF. In DNA, the CDR3 is TGCGCCAGCAGTCCCGACAGGCGTGAAGGAAAACTGTTTTTT.